What follows are 24 T cell receptor beta chains derived from one specimen sequenced in a study of OX40 agonist ivuxolimab in advanced cancers. Here immunoSEQ multiplex PCR was the method, and the copy in TCRdb shows in-frame clones only, minus some. This table holds roughly 74,000 clones, approximately 92% found once. The starting material was CD4+ or CD8+ T cells sorted from blood, obtained in a trial of the OX40 agonist ivuxolimab. The receptors derive from an adult with an advanced solid tumor such as melanoma, head and neck, liver or kidney cancer.

The chain links TRBV4-1 to TRBJ2-3, with 8 bases aligning to TRBD2. Germline values: CDR1 MGHRA, CDR2 YSYEKL. This CDR3 has 18 amino acids. V gave up 0 bases and J gave up 5 bases; unmatched junction bases: 13. The chain's CDR3 is CASSQETSAGGAKDTQYF. The CDR3 region has the DNA TGCGCCAGCAGCCAAGAAACGAGCGCGGGGGGCGCGAAAGATACGCAGTATTTT.

The chain employs TRBV6-1 and TRBJ1-2; 8 positions match TRBD1. The germline V gene has CDR1 MNHNS and CDR2 SASEGT. This CDR3 has 12 residues. J was trimmed by 10 bases and V by 4 bases; bases with no gene match: 5. This CDR3 is CASSGDRTDYTF. In DNA, the CDR3 is TGTGCCAGCAGTGGGGACAGGACCGACTACACCTTC.

The rearrangement joins TRBV15 to TRBJ2-7; perhaps TRBD1 as D (6 bases). Trimming took 4 bases from V and 4 from J, leaving 29 bases between them. Per the germline V gene, CDR1 is LNHNV and CDR2 is YYDKDF (reference sequence). This CDR3 comprises 19 residues. CDR3 sequence: CATSTHPYPEKTGYYEQYF. CDR3 bases: TGTGCCACCAGCACTCACCCCTACCCTGAAAAGACAGGATATTACGAGCAGTACTTC.

The chain couples TRBV5-6 to TRBJ2-7, with D maybe TRBD1 (8 bases). The CDR3 loop spans 16 amino acids. Trimming pared 4 bases from V and 4 bases from J, leaving 21 bases between. Germline CDR1 is SGHDT and CDR2 is YYEEEE. The chain's CDR3 is CASSPWTGLGRYEQYF. The DNA for the CDR3 is TGTGCCAGCAGCCCGTGGACAGGGCTCGGGAGGTACGAGCAGTACTTC.

The chain is built from TRBV5-4 and TRBJ2-7, with D tentatively TRBD1 (5 bases). V was pared by 5 bases and J by 0 bases, with 12 bases between. The CDR3 is 14 residues long. Germline V gene data show CDR1 as SGHNT and CDR2 as YYREEE (reference sequence). The CDR3 sequence: CASRDRGGSYEQYF. DNA for the CDR3: TGTGCCAGCAGAGACAGAGGCGGCTCCTACGAGCAGTACTTC.

The V and J genes are TRBV15 and TRBJ1-1; perhaps TRBD1 as D (6 bases). CDR1 and CDR2 (germline): LNHNV, YYDKDF (reference sequence). This CDR3 spans 14 amino acids. Deletions cut 4 bases from V and 4 bases from J, with 13 bases between. The CDR3 bases are TGTGCCACCAGCAACCTACAGGGATTCACTGAAGCTTTCTTT. Translated, it gives CATSNLQGFTEAFF.

The gene calls are TRBV19 and TRBJ2-1; D uncertain. V was shortened by 5 bases and J by 0 bases, with 11 bases between the two germline ends. Germline loops: CDR1 LNHDA, CDR2 SQIVND (reference sequence). The CDR3 consists of 15 residues. The CDR3, as DNA: TGTGCCAGTAGTCCAGCCCCGAGCTCCTACAATGAGCAGTTCTTC. Its translation is CASSPAPSSYNEQFF.

The V gene is TRBV19, the J gene TRBJ1-1, with no clear D. From germline, CDR1 is LNHDA and CDR2 SQIVND (reference sequence). V gave up 4 bases and J gave up 4 bases, with 1 base separating them. The CDR3 is made up of 10 amino acids. The CDR3 here is CASSTTEAFF. The CDR3, as DNA: TGTGCCAGTAGTACCACTGAAGCTTTCTTT.

This clone was found once. This sequence joins TRBV18 and TRBJ2-5; 7 nucleotides agree with TRBD2. The V segment lost 3 bases and the J segment 7 bases; nucleotides outside the gene matches: 2. Per germline, CDR1 KGHSH and CDR2 LQKENI. The CDR3 loop spans 12 amino acids. CDR3 amino acids: CASSPPGGTQYF. As DNA, the CDR3 is TGTGCCAGCTCACCTCCGGGGGGGACCCAGTACTTC.

The chain combines TRBV6-6 with TRBJ2-2; D not certain. Trimming stripped 2 bases from V and 5 bases from J, with 6 bases between. Germline V gene lookup returns CDR1 MNHNY and CDR2 SVGAGI (reference sequence). The CDR3 is made up of 13 amino acids. The CDR3, as DNA: TGTGCCAGCAGTTACAAAGGGACCGGGGAGCTGTTTTTT. This encodes CASSYKGTGELFF.

This chain connects TRBV11-1 to TRBJ2-7, with 10 nucleotides matching TRBD1. Germline assignment: CDR1 SGHAT and CDR2 FQDESV (reference sequence). This CDR3 has 15 residues. V lost 0 bases to trimming and J lost 3 bases; unmatched junction nucleotides: 2. The chain's CDR3 is CASSLAGTGVYEQYF. The CDR3 nucleotides are TGTGCCAGCAGCTTAGCCGGGACAGGGGTCTACGAGCAGTACTTC.

This rearrangement joins TRBV25-1 to TRBJ1-1; perhaps TRBD1 as D (5 bases). V lost 1 base, J lost 6 bases, and 12 bases lay in between. The germline CDR1 and CDR2 sequences are MGHDK and SYGVNS. The CDR3 spans 14 residues. The CDR3 DNA is TGTGCCAGCAGTGAATTGGGGGAGGGTCCTGAAGCTTTCTTT. It translates to CASSELGEGPEAFF.

This clone was observed once. This chain links TRBV7-8 with TRBJ1-1; tentative D call: TRBD1 (6 bases). The CDR3 has 15 amino acids. The germline V gene has CDR1 SGHVS and CDR2 FQNEAQ. The ends were cut back, 0 bases at V and 0 bases at J, with 8 bases in the middle. DNA of the CDR3: TGTGCCAGCAGCTTAGCGGCAGGGGTGAACACTGAAGCTTTCTTT. It specifies CASSLAAGVNTEAFF.

The V gene is TRBV19, the J gene TRBJ1-1, with D perhaps matching TRBD1 (6 bases). Germline loops: CDR1 LNHDA, CDR2 SQIVND (reference sequence). Trimming took off 1 base at V and 1 base at J, with 13 bases between the two ends. The CDR3 spans 16 residues. CDR3 coding DNA: TGTGCCAGTAGTATAGGGGCAGGGGTGAAGAACACTGAAGCTTTCTTT. Translation: CASSIGAGVKNTEAFF. Supplemented by reference TRBV19 and TRBJ1-1, the full variable domain reads DGGITQSPKYLFRKEGQNVTLSCEQNLNHDAMYWYRQDPGQGLRLIYYSQIVNDFQKGDIAEGYSVSREKKESFPLTVTSAQKNPTAFYLCASSIGAGVKNTEAFFGQGTRLTVV.

V gene TRBV19 combines with J gene TRBJ2-3, with 10 positions matching TRBD1. This CDR3 spans 14 amino acids. V dropped 3 bases and J dropped 4; count of bases not matched to a gene: 1. Germline V gene sequence: CDR1 LNHDA, CDR2 SQIVND (reference sequence). CDR3 bases: TGTGCCAGTAGTATGGACAGGGGGGCAGATACGCAGTATTTT. This codes for CASSMDRGADTQYF.

Sample share makes this clone medium-sized. The chain joins TRBV4-2 to TRBJ2-5, with TRBD1 identical over 11 bases. The CDR3 covers 17 residues. V dropped 1 base and J dropped 5; count of bases not matched to a gene: 9. Per germline, CDR1 LGHNA and CDR2 YNFKEQ. For the CDR3, the DNA is TGTGCCAGCAGCCAAGGGGGACAGGGGGAAGGTTTTGAGACCCAGTACTTC. It is translated as CASSQGGQGEGFETQYF.

The gene calls are TRBV6-1 and TRBJ2-1; 9 bases agree with TRBD2. The CDR3 covers 17 residues. Germline values: CDR1 MNHNS, CDR2 SASEGT. With 0 bases clipped from V and 8 bases from J, the junction kept 11 bases outside the gene matches. CDR3 protein: CASSEAPGGLASYEQFF. CDR3 DNA sequence: TGTGCCAGCAGTGAAGCGCCGGGGGGACTAGCATCCTATGAGCAGTTCTTC.

This clone was detected once. The chain employs TRBV5-6 and TRBJ2-7, with D perhaps TRBD1 (7 bases). CDR3 length: 16 residues. Trimming removed 3 bases from V and 6 bases from J, with 22 bases in between. Germline V gene data show CDR1 as SGHDT and CDR2 as YYEEEE. CDR3 in DNA: TGTGCCAGCAGCTCCCCCGTGGGCAGGGGGGTTTTCGAGCAGTACTTC. Its translation is CASSSPVGRGVFEQYF.

The chain recombines TRBV11-2 with TRBJ2-7; maybe TRBD2 (7 bases). This CDR3 has 13 residues. V gave up 5 bases and J gave up 1 base, with 9 bases separating them. Germline CDR1 SGHAT, CDR2 FQNNGV. In DNA form, the CDR3 reads TGTGCCAGCAGCGAGGGGGGGTCCTACGAGCAGTACTTC. Translation gives CASSEGGSYEQYF.

The chain has TRBV13 and TRBJ2-7; TRBD1 agrees at 9 bases. Germline V lookup: CDR1 PRHDT, CDR2 FYEKMQ (reference sequence). The CDR3 extends over 15 amino acids. With V trimmed by 5 bases and J by 4 bases, 9 bases remained unmatched. As DNA, the CDR3 is TGTGCCAGCAGCCTAGCGACGACAGGGGGTTACGAGCAGTACTTC. This encodes CASSLATTGGYEQYF.

The chain couples TRBV27 to TRBJ1-1, with a weak D call TRBD1 (6 bases). CDR1 MNHEY and CDR2 SMNVEV come from the germline V gene (reference sequence). The ends were cut back, 5 bases at V and 7 bases at J, with 14 bases in the middle. CDR3 length equals 13 residues. CDR3 protein: CASSLGGFGEAFF. CDR3 DNA: TGTGCCAGCAGTCTAGGGGGGTTCGGTGAAGCTTTCTTT.

The rearrangement joins TRBV4-3 to TRBJ2-7; D is unresolved. Per the germline V gene, CDR1 is LGHNA and CDR2 is YSLEER. This CDR3 has 15 residues. Trimming pared 0 bases from V and 6 bases from J, leaving 15 bases between. CDR3 sequence: CASSQDRAISSEQYF. The CDR3 DNA reads as TGCGCCAGCAGCCAAGATAGGGCCATTTCTAGCGAGCAGTACTTC.

The chain recombines TRBV4-1 with TRBJ1-1; D call uncertain. The CDR3 loop spans 11 amino acids. Deletions cut 1 base from V and 9 bases from J, with 6 bases between. From germline, CDR1 is MGHRA and CDR2 YSYEKL. The CDR3 loop reads CASSQGGKAFF. In DNA, the CDR3 is TGCGCCAGCAGCCAAGGAGGGAAAGCTTTCTTT.

This chain's CDR3 is CSVEARDRSSYEQYF. The CDR3 DNA is TGCAGCGTTGAAGCCCGGGACCGAAGCTCCTACGAGCAGTACTTC. This chain joins TRBV29-1 and TRBJ2-7; D is perhaps TRBD1 or TRBD2 (5 bases each). CDR1 and CDR2 from the germline V gene are SQVTM and ANQGSEA. This CDR3 region has 15 residues. The germline V and J ends were trimmed by 1 base and 0 bases, with 13 bases remaining between them.